One and the same sample provided the 32 T cell receptor beta chains below, sequenced in a study of cytomegalovirus exposure and HLA in healthy donors. The study ran its PCR with 60 Vbeta and 13 Jbeta primers. TCRdb's copy holds only in-frame clones and misses some; the assay was immunoSEQ multiplex PCR. The table lists fewer than 150,000 clones, roughly two thirds of them singletons. Source material: PBMCs. These receptors were obtained from a human donor in good health.

This clone showed up just once. The chain recombines TRBV6-1 with TRBJ2-5, with TRBD1 identical over 7 bases. The J call could be wrong; TRBJ2-7 is a better fit for the DNA end. This CDR3 has 13 amino acids. The germline V gene encodes CDR1 MNHNS and CDR2 SASEGT. The CDR3 nucleotides are TGTGCCAGCAGTTCAGGGGGTTCCTACGAGCAGTACTTC. It codes for CASSSGGSYEQYF.

The genes are TRBV2 and TRBJ1-1; 9 nucleotides line up with TRBD1. Germline V CDR1 and CDR2: SNHLY, FYNNEI. This CDR3 has 15 amino acids. Trimming at V came to 6 bases and at J to 4 bases, leaving 9 bases not matched to a gene. The CDR3 nucleotides are TGTGCCAGCAGCCTCATCGGGACAGGGACCACTGAAGCTTTCTTT. It codes for CASSLIGTGTTEAFF.

V is TRBV5-1 and J is TRBJ1-4; TRBD1 is a possible D gene (5 bases). Germline V gene sequence: CDR1 SGHRS, CDR2 YFSETQ. The CDR3 has 14 amino acids. Trimming removed 0 bases at V and 6 bases at J, with 9 bases between. CDR3 sequence reads: CASSLAIRDEKLFF. The CDR3 region has the DNA TGCGCCAGCAGCTTGGCGATCAGGGATGAAAAACTGTTTTTT. The full variable domain, completed using reference TRBV5-1 and TRBJ1-4, is KAGVTQTPRYLIKTRGQQVTLSCSPISGHRSVSWYQQTPGQGLQFLFEYFSETQRNKGNFPGRFSGRQFSNSRSEMNVSTLELGDSALYLCASSLAIRDEKLFFGSGTQLSVL.

V is TRBV11-3 and J is TRBJ2-7, with a weak D call TRBD2 (6 bases). Germline CDR1 and CDR2: SGHNT and YENEEA. V lost 4 bases to trimming and J lost 0 bases, with 10 bases between them. There are 14 residues in the CDR3. The CDR3: CASSSPGVSYEQYF. The CDR3 coding sequence is TGTGCCAGCAGCTCCCCGGGGGTCTCCTACGAGCAGTACTTC.

The chain combines TRBV2 with TRBJ2-7, with a possible D match to TRBD1 (6 bases). Deletions cut 9 bases from V and 2 bases from J, with 23 bases between. Looked up from germline, CDR1 is SNHLY and CDR2 is FYNNEI. This CDR3 spans 16 amino acids. The CDR3 spells CARAPLPGAGAYEQYF. CDR3 in DNA: TGTGCCAGAGCTCCTCTCCCCGGGGCAGGGGCCTACGAGCAGTACTTC. The full variable domain, in which reference TRBV2 and TRBJ2-7 provide the parts outside the CDR3, is EPEVTQTPSHQVTQMGQEVILRCVPISNHLYFYWYRQILGQKVEFLVSFYNNEISEKSEIFDDQFSVERPDGSNFTLKIRSTKLEDSAMYFCARAPLPGAGAYEQYFGPGTRLTVT.

The rearrangement links TRBV18 to TRBJ1-1; 9 bases fit TRBD1. J lost 3 bases, V lost 3 bases, and 8 bases had no gene match. Germline V CDR1 and CDR2: KGHSH, LQKENI. There are 16 residues in the CDR3. CDR3 residues: CASSPWTGVVDTEAFF. The DNA of the CDR3 is TGTGCCAGCTCACCCTGGACAGGGGTGGTGGACACTGAAGCTTTCTTT.

The chain couples TRBV4-1 to TRBJ2-7; tentatively, D is TRBD2 (6 bases). This CDR3 contains 14 residues. CDR1 is MGHRA, CDR2 YSYEKL, per germline. Deletions cut 5 bases from V and 6 bases from J, with 17 bases between. For the CDR3, the DNA is TGCGCCAGCAGCTACCCCGGGACTGGTCGCGAGCAGTACTTC. It codes for CASSYPGTGREQYF.

This chain links TRBV30 with TRBJ2-5, with a tentative D call TRBD1 (5 bases). The length of the CDR3 is 15 residues. The V end lost 0 bases, the J end lost 0 bases, and 11 bases lay between the germline ends. Germline V gene sequence: CDR1 GTSNPN, CDR2 SVGIG (reference sequence). The CDR3 spells CAWSVGHPYQETQYF. In DNA, the CDR3 is TGTGCCTGGAGTGTGGGGCACCCGTACCAAGAGACCCAGTACTTC.

CDR3 region: CASSQQSLGSPLHF. As DNA, the CDR3 is TGTGCCAGCAGCCAACAGAGTCTCGGTTCACCCCTCCACTTT. V is TRBV11-3 and J is TRBJ1-6, with D hard to call. With 5 bases removed from V and 9 bases from J, the gap between germline ends came to 14 bases. This CDR3 is built from 14 residues. Looked up from germline, CDR1 is SGHNT and CDR2 is YENEEA.

This clone has just a few counts. J is TRBJ2-7 and V is TRBV7-9, with D hard to call. The CDR3 is 11 residues long. The V and J ends lost 4 bases and 5 bases respectively, with 6 bases between them. Germline V lookup: CDR1 SEHNR, CDR2 FQNEAQ (reference sequence). CDR3 amino acids: CASSSFDEQYF. As DNA, the CDR3 is TGTGCCAGCAGCTCCTTCGACGAGCAGTACTTC.

This rearrangement joins TRBV9 to TRBJ1-2; D may be TRBD1 (6 bases). This CDR3 spans 14 amino acids. Germline V CDR1 and CDR2: SGDLS, YYNGEE. Trimming stripped 0 bases from V and 5 bases from J, with 11 bases between. The CDR3: CASSVGGGSYGYTF. The CDR3 DNA follows: TGTGCCAGCAGCGTAGGCGGGGGCTCGTATGGCTACACCTTC.

This clone was detected a few times. CDR3: CASSWDTNNEQFF. In DNA form, the CDR3 reads TGTGCCAGCAGCTGGGACACCAATAATGAGCAGTTCTTC. V usage is TRBV5-4 and J usage is TRBJ2-1; possible D gene TRBD1, 6 bases. The length of the CDR3 is 13 residues. Germline loops: CDR1 SGHNT, CDR2 YYREEE (reference sequence). V was shortened by 3 bases and J by 7 bases, with 11 bases between the two germline ends.

The DNA for the CDR3 is TGTGCCAGCAGTCCCCGGGACACCCTTAGGAATGAGCAGTTCTTC. It translates to CASSPRDTLRNEQFF. The V call is TRBV6-6, the J call TRBJ2-1, with a weak D call TRBD1 (6 bases). Trimming left V 5 bases short and J 7 bases short, with 18 bases between. This CDR3 is 15 amino acids long. Germline loops: CDR1 MNHNY, CDR2 SVGAGI (reference sequence).

The rearrangement uses TRBV9 and TRBJ2-5, with TRBD1 matching 8 bases. Germline V lookup: CDR1 SGDLS, CDR2 YYNGEE. J lost 5 bases, V lost 4 bases, and 10 bases had no gene match. This CDR3 is built from 15 residues. The DNA of the CDR3 is TGTGCCAGCAGCCCCCGACAGGGGATGGGGGAGACCCAGTACTTC. This sequence encodes CASSPRQGMGETQYF.

This clone has a handful of counts. The chain links TRBV7-9 to TRBJ1-1, with TRBD1 as a possible D gene (5 bases). This CDR3 comprises 14 residues. The germline V and J ends were trimmed by 8 bases and 1 base, with 14 bases remaining between them. Germline V gene data show CDR1 as SEHNR and CDR2 as FQNEAQ (reference sequence). CDR3 protein: CASGGAGPNTEAFF. CDR3 nucleotides: TGTGCCAGCGGTGGGGCAGGACCGAACACTGAAGCTTTCTTT.

This chain joins TRBV7-2 and TRBJ1-2; D may be TRBD1 (5 bases). Germline V gene lookup returns CDR1 SGHTA and CDR2 FQGNSA. Trimming pared 5 bases from V and 0 bases from J, leaving 13 bases between. The CDR3 spans 15 residues. DNA for the CDR3: TGTGCCAGCAGCCGCTTAGGGGCAGCTAACTATGGCTACACCTTC. It specifies CASSRLGAANYGYTF.

About this clone: This sample also contains other DNA sequences that code for the same CDR3. The chain employs TRBV7-8 and TRBJ1-1; 10 bases are shared with TRBD1. CDR3 length: 16 amino acids. Germline assignment: CDR1 SGHVS and CDR2 FQNEAQ. V was pared by 5 bases and J by 2 bases, with 8 bases of the junction left unmatched. The CDR3 nucleotides read TGTGCCAGCAGCGCCCGGGACAGGGGTTCTAACACTGAAGCTTTCTTT. This sequence encodes CASSARDRGSNTEAFF. Looking up the rest from reference TRBV7-8 and TRBJ1-1 gives the full variable domain: GAGVSQSPRYKVAKRGQDVALRCDPISGHVSLFWYQQALGQGPEFLTYFQNEAQLDKSGLPSDRFFAERPEGSVSTLKIQRTQQEDSAVYLCASSARDRGSNTEAFFGQGTRLTVV.

Comment on this clone: The junction and the germline gene differ at one end; a read error may be behind it. The chain is built from TRBV6-6 and TRBJ2-7; possible D gene TRBD1, 7 bases. From germline, CDR1 is MNHNY and CDR2 SVGAGI (reference sequence). The CDR3 covers 13 residues. Here the CDR3 DNA reads TGTGCCAGCATTGGGCCAGGGGGGCAGGAGCAGCACTTC. Protein product: CASIGPGGQEQHF.

The genes are TRBV15 and TRBJ1-6; possible D gene TRBD1, 5 bases. The V gene's germline CDR1 is LNHNV and CDR2 YYDKDF (reference sequence). This CDR3 has 15 amino acids. Trimming took off 2 bases at V and 6 bases at J, with 11 bases between the two ends. CDR3 in amino acids: CATSRLGVFNSPLHF. The DNA for the CDR3 is TGTGCCACCAGCAGACTAGGGGTCTTTAATTCACCCCTCCACTTT.

The chain is built from TRBV2 and TRBJ2-1, with unresolved D. The V end was cut by 7 bases, the J end by 10 bases, with 17 bases between. CDR1 and CDR2 (germline): SNHLY, FYNNEI. The CDR3 consists of 13 residues. The CDR3 DNA is TGTGCCAGCACCGAATCGACTGACTGGGAGCAGTTCTTC. Protein product: CASTESTDWEQFF.

This chain connects TRBV5-1 to TRBJ2-5, with TRBD2 identical over 7 bases. With V trimmed by 0 bases and J by 5 bases, 13 bases remained unmatched. The CDR3 has 17 amino acids. CDR1 is SGHRS, CDR2 YFSETQ, per germline. The CDR3 bases are TGCGCCAGCAGCTTGGCTTTGCGGGAGTTGTCGAGGGAGACCCAGTACTTC. It yields the protein CASSLALRELSRETQYF.

V gene TRBV20-1 combines with J gene TRBJ2-7; TRBD1 matches at 7 bases. Germline assignment: CDR1 DFQATT and CDR2 SNEGSKA (reference sequence). This CDR3 spans 11 amino acids. V dropped 6 bases and J dropped 10; count of bases not matched to a gene: 9. The CDR3 loop reads CSARLWDRQYF. In nucleotides, the CDR3 is TGCAGTGCAAGGCTCTGGGACAGACAGTACTTC.

As for this clone: One junction end does not reproduce the germline sequence, and a read error may be involved. The CDR3 DNA follows: TGTGCCAGTTCCGGGGGGGGCCGGGAAGACTTC. The encoded protein is CASSGGGREDF. The genes are TRBV7-9 and TRBJ2-5, with TRBD2 matching 8 bases. The length of the CDR3 is 11 residues. CDR1 SEHNR and CDR2 FQNEAQ come from the germline V gene (reference sequence).

The chain joins TRBV27 to TRBJ2-7, with a possible D match to TRBD1 (5 bases). V lost 2 bases and J lost 1, with 9 bases in between. Germline V gene data show CDR1 as MNHEY and CDR2 as SMNVEV (reference sequence). The CDR3 spans 14 residues. The CDR3 sequence: CASSLERQSYEQYF. The CDR3 DNA sequence: TGTGCCAGCAGTTTAGAGCGACAGTCCTACGAGCAGTACTTC.

The chain carries TRBV7-9 and TRBJ1-2, with D unclear. Germline CDR1 and CDR2: SEHNR and FQNEAQ (reference sequence). This CDR3 contains 15 residues. V gave up 1 base and J gave up 3 bases, with 12 bases separating them. CDR3 DNA: TGTGCCAGCAGCTTAGGCTCGGGGTGGGACTATGGCTACACCTTC. Its translation is CASSLGSGWDYGYTF.

V and J are TRBV6-5 and TRBJ2-2, with D hard to call. CDR3 size: 13 residues. Germline CDR1 is MNHEY and CDR2 is SVGAGI. V shed 5 bases and J shed 3 bases, with 7 bases lying between them. CDR3 bases: TGTGCCAGCAGTCCCAGGTACACCGGGGAGCTGTTTTTT. This sequence encodes CASSPRYTGELFF.

The rearrangement links TRBV12-5 to TRBJ1-5; 9 bases are a match to TRBD1. Germline values: CDR1 LGHNT, CDR2 FRNRAP. This CDR3 spans 17 amino acids. V gave up 3 bases and J gave up 7 bases; unmatched junction bases: 13. For the CDR3, the DNA is TGTGCTAGTGGTTTTCCAAACCTGGACAGGGGAAAACAGCCCCAGCATTTT. Translation gives CASGFPNLDRGKQPQHF. Combining the CDR3 with reference TRBV12-5 and TRBJ1-5 gives the whole variable domain DARVTQTPRHKVTEMGQEVTMRCQPILGHNTVFWYRQTMMQGLELLAYFRNRAPLDDSGMPKDRFSAEMPDATLATLKIQPSEPRDSAVYFCASGFPNLDRGKQPQHFGDGTRLSIL.

Concerning this clone: Mismatch with germline at one junction end may stem from a read error. Other DNA sequences in the sample encode the same CDR3. The chain uses TRBV28 and TRBJ2-5, with 8 nucleotides matching TRBD2. The germline V gene has CDR1 MDHEN and CDR2 SYDVKM. The CDR3 is made up of 16 amino acids. CDR3 sequence: CASSFRQRGYQETQYF. DNA of the CDR3: TGTGCCAGCAGCTTCCGCCAGCGGGGGTACCAAGAAACCCAGTACTTC.

The chain uses TRBV7-9 and TRBJ2-7; D uncertain. From germline, CDR1 is SEHNR and CDR2 FQNEAQ (reference sequence). Between the trimmed V and J ends, which lost 5 bases and 6 bases, there was a span of 11 bases. The CDR3 is 12 residues long. The CDR3 bases are TGTGCCAGCAGCGCCTTAGATTTCGAGCAGTACTTC. This codes for CASSALDFEQYF.

This sequence joins TRBV11-3 and TRBJ1-1; 7 nucleotides match TRBD1. CDR3 length: 14 residues. Germline V gene data show CDR1 as SGHNT and CDR2 as YENEEA. V lost 5 bases, J lost 4 bases, and 7 bases stayed unmatched. DNA of the CDR3: TGTGCCAGCAGCAACCGGGACAGACCCACTGAAGCTTTCTTT. Translated: CASSNRDRPTEAFF.

This clone was observed a handful of times. The chain uses TRBV19 and TRBJ2-1; TRBD2 might be the D (5 bases). This CDR3 is built from 14 residues. The V and J ends lost 7 bases and 0 bases respectively, with 10 bases between them. CDR1 and CDR2 from the germline V gene are LNHDA and SQIVND (reference sequence). CDR3 loop: CASTTADSYNEQFF. CDR3 nucleotide sequence: TGTGCCAGTACCACAGCGGACTCCTACAATGAGCAGTTCTTC. The full variable domain, its missing parts supplied by reference TRBV19 and TRBJ2-1, is DGGITQSPKYLFRKEGQNVTLSCEQNLNHDAMYWYRQDPGQGLRLIYYSQIVNDFQKGDIAEGYSVSREKKESFPLTVTSAQKNPTAFYLCASTTADSYNEQFFGPGTRLTVL.

In this sample, this clone turned up a few times. The gene calls are TRBV27 and TRBJ1-5; no definite D call. CDR1 is MNHEY, CDR2 SMNVEV, per germline (reference sequence). Trimming removed 5 bases from V and 4 bases from J, with 12 bases in between. CDR3 length: 14 residues. CDR3: CASSRAGSNQPQHF. The CDR3 DNA reads as TGTGCCAGCAGTCGGGCGGGATCGAATCAGCCCCAGCATTTT.